This paragraph covers one T cell receptor beta chain sequence. Researchers ran the PCR with 60 Vbeta and 13 Jbeta primers. The repertoire was sequenced with immunoSEQ multiplex PCR; TCRdb's copy has only in-frame clones and lacks some. The sample has 80,000 to 95,000 clones, approximately 89% seen once. The germline V gene has CDR1 MDHEN and CDR2 SYDVKM. V dropped 5 bases and J dropped 4; count of bases not matched to a gene: 13. CDR3 length: 16 residues. This specimen comes from a study of cytomegalovirus exposure and HLA in healthy donors. This receptor was obtained from a man under 40 in good health and CMV-seropositive. This chain uses TRBV28 with TRBJ2-7; TRBD1 aligns across 8 bases. Input material: PBMCs. CDR3 region: CASSLSSDRAVYEQYF. The CDR3 DNA reads as TGTGCCAGCAGTCTCTCATCGGACAGGGCGGTGTACGAGCAGTACTTC.